This T cell receptor (beta chain) was sequenced in a study of T cell responses to AZD1222 COVID-19 vaccine. The CDR3 totals 13 residues. In germline, CDR1 is SGHRS, CDR2 YFSETQ. The ends lost 3 bases at V and 5 bases at J; junction bases unmatched: 4. TCRdb keeps only in-frame clones here, not all; method: immunoSEQ multiplex PCR. Among approximately 130,000 clones listed, 88% were seen once. The sequenced sample was peripheral blood, obtained 28 days after the second AZD1222 dose. The J gene is TRBJ1-1, the V gene TRBV5-1; TRBD1 aligns across 7 bases. The clonotype originates from an adult who received the AZD1222 COVID-19 vaccine. DNA of the CDR3: TGCGCCAGCAGCTGGAAGGGGGCAACTGAAGCTTTCTTT. It yields the protein CASSWKGATEAFF.